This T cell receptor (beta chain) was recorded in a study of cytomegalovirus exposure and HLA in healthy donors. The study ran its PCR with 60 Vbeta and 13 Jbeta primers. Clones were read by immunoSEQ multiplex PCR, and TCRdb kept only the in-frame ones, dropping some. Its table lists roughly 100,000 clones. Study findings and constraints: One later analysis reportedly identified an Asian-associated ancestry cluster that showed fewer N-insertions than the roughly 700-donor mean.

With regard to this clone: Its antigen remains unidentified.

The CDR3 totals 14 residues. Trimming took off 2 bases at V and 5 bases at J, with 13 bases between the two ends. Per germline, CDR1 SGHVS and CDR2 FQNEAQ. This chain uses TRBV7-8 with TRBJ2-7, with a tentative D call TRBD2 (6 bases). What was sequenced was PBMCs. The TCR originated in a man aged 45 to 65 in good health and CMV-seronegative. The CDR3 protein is CASSLSPSGDEQYF. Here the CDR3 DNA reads TGTGCCAGCAGCTTATCCCCCTCGGGGGACGAGCAGTACTTC.